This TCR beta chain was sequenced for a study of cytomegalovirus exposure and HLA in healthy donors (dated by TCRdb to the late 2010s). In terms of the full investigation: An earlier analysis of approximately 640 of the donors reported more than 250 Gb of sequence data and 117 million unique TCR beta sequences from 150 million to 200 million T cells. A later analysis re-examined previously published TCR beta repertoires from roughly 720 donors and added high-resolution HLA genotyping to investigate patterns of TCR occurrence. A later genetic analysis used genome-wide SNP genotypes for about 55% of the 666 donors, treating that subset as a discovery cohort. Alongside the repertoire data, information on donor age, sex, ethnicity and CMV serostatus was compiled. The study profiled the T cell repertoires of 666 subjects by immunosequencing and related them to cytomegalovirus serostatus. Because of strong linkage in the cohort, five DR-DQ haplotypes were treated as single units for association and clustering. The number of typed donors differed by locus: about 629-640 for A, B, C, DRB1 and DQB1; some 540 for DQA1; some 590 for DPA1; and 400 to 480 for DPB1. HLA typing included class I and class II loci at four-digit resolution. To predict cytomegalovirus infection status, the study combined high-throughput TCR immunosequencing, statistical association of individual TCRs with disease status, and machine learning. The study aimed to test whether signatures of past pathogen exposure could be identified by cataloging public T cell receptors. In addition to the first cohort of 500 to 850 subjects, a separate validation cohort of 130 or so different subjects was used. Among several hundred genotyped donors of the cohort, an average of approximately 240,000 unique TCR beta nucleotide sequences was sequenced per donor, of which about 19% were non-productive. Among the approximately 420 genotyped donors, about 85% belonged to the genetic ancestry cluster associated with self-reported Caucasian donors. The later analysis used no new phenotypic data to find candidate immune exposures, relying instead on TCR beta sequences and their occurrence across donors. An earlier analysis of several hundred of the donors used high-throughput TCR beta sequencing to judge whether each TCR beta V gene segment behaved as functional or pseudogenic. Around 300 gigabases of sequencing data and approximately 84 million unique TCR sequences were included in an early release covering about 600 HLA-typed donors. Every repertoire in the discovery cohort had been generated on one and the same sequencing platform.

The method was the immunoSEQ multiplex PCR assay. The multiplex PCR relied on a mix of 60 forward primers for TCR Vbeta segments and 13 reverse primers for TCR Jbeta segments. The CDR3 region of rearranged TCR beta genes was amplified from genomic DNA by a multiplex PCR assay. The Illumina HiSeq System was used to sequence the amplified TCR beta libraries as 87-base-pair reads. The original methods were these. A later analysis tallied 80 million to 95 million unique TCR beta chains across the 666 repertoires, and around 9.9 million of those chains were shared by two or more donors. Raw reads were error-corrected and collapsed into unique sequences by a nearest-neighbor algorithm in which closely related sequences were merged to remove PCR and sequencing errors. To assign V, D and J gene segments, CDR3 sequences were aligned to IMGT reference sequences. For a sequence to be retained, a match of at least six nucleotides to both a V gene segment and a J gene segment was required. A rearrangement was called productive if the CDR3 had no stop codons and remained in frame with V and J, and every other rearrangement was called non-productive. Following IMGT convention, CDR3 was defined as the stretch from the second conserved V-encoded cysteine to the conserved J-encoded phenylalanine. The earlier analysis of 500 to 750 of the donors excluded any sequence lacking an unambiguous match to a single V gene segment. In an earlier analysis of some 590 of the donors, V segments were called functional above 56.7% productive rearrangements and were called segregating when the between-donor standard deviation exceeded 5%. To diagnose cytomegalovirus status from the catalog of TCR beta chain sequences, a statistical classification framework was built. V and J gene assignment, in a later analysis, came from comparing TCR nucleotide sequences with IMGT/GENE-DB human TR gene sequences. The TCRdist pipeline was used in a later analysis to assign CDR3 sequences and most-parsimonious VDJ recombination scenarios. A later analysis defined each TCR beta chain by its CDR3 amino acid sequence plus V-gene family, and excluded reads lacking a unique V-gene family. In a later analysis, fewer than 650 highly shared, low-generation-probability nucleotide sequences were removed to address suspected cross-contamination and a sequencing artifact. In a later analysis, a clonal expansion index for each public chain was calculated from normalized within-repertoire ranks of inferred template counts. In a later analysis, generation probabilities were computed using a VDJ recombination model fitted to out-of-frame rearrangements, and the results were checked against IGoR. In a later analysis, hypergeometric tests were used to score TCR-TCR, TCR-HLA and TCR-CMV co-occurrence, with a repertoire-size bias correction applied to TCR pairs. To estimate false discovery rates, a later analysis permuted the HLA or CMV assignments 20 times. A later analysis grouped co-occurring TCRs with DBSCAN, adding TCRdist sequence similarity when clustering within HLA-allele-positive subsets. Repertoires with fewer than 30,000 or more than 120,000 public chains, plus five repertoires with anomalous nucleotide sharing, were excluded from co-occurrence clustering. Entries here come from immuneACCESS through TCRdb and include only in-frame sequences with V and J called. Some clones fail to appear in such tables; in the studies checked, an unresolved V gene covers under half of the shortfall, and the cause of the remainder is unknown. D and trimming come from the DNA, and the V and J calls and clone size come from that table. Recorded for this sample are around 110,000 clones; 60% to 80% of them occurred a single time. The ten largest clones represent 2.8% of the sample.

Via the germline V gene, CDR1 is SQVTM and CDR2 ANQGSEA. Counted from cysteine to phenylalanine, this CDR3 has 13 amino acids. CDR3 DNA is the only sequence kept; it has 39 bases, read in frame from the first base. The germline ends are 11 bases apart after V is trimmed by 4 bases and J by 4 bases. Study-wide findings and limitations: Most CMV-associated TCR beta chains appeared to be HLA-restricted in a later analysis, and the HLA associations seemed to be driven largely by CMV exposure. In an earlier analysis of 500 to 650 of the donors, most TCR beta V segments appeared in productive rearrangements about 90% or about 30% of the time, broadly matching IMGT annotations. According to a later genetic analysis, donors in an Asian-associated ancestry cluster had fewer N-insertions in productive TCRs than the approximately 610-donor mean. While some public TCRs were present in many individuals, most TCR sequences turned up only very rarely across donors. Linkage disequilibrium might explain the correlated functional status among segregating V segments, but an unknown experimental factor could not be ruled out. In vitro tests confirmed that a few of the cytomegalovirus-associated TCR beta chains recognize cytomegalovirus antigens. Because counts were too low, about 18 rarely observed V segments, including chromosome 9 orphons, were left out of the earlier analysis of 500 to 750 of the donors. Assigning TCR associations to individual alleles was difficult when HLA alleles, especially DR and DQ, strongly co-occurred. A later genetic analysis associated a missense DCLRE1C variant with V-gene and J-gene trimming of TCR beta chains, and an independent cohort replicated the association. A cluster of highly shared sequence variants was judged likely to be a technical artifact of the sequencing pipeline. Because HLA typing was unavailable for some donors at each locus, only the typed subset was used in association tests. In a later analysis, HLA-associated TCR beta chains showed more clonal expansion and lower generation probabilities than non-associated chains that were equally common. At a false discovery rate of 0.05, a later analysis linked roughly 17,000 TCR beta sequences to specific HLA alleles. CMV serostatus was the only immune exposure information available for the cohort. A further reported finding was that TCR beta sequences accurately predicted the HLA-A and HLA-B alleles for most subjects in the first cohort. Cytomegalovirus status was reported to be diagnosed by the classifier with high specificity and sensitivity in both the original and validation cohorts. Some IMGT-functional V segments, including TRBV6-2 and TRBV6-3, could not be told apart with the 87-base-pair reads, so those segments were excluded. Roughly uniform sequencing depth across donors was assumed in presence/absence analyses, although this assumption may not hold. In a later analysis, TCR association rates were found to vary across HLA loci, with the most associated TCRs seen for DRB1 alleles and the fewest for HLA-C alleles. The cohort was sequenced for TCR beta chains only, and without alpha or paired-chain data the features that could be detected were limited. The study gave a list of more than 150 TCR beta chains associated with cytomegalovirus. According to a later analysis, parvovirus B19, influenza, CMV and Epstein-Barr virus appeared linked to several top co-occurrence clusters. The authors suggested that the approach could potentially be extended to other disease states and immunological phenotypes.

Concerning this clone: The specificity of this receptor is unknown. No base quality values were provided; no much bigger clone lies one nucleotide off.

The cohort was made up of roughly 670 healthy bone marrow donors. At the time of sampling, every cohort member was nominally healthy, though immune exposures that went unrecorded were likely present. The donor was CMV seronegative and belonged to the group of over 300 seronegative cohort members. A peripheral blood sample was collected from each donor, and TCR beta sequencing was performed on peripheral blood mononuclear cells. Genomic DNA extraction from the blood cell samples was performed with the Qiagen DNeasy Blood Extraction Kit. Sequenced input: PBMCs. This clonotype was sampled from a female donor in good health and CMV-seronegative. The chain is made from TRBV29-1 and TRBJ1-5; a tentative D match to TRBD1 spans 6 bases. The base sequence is TGCAGCGTTGGAGGGGGTGGAAATCAGCCCCAGCATTTT. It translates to CSVGGGGNQPQHF.